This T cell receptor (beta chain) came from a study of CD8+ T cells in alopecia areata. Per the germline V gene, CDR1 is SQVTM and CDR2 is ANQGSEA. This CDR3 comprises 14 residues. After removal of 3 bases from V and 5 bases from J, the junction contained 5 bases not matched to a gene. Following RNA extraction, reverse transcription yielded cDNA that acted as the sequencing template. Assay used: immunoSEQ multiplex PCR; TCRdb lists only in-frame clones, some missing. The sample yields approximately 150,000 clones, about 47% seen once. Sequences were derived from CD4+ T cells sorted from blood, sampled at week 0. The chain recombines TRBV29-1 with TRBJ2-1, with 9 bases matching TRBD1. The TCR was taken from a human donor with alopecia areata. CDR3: CSVDLQGAHNEQFF. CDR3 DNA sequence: TGCAGCGTTGACCTACAGGGGGCCCACAATGAGCAGTTCTTC.